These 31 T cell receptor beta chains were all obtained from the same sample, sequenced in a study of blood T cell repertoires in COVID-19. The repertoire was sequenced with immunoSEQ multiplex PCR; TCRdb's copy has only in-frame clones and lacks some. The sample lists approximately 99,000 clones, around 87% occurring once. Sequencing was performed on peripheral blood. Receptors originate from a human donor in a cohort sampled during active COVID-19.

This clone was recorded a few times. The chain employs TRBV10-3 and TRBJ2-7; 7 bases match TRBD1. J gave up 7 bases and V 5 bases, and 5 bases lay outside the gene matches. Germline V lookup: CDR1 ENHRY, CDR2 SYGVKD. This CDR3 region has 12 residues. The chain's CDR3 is CAISRTGSEQYF. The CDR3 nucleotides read TGTGCCATCAGTAGGACAGGTTCTGAGCAGTACTTC.

The CDR3 region has the DNA TGTGCCAGCCCCATGGGAGGGAACACCGGGGAGCTGTTTTTT. Protein product: CASPMGGNTGELFF. V usage is TRBV7-9 and J usage is TRBJ2-2; D is possibly TRBD2 (6 bases). CDR1 SEHNR and CDR2 FQNEAQ come from the germline V gene (reference sequence). With 8 bases removed from V and 1 base from J, the gap between germline ends came to 11 bases. This CDR3 region has 14 residues.

As DNA, the CDR3 is TGTGCCAGCAGCACTCAGGCGGACAGGGGGATTAGGGACACCATATATTTT. This encodes CASSTQADRGIRDTIYF. The chain combines TRBV21-1 with TRBJ1-3; the table's TRBD1 call for D was not verified on the DNA. TRBV21-1 is designated a pseudogene. There are 17 residues in the CDR3.

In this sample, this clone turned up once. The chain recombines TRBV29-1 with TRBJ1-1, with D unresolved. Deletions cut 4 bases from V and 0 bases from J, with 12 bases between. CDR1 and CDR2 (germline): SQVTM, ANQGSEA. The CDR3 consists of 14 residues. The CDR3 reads CSVARNKVNTEAFF. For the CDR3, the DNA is TGCAGCGTTGCTAGGAATAAAGTGAACACTGAAGCTTTCTTT.

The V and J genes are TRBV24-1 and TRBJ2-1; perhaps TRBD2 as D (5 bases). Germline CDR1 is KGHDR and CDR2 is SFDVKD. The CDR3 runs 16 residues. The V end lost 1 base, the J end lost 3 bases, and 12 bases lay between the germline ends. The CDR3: CATSDLSGSYYNEQFF. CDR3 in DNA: TGTGCCACCAGTGATTTAAGCGGAAGTTACTACAATGAGCAGTTCTTC.

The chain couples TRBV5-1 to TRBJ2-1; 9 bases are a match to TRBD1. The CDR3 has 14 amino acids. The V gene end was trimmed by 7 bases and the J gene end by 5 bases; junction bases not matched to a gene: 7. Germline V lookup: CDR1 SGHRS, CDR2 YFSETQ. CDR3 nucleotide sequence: TGCGCCAGCCAGGGGACAGGGATTAACAATGAGCAGTTCTTC. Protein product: CASQGTGINNEQFF.

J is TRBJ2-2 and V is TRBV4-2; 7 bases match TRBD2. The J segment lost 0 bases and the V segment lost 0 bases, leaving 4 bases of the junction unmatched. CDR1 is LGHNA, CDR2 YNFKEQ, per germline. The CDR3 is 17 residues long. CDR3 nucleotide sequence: TGTGCCAGCAGCCAAGAACCAGCGGGACCGAACACCGGGGAGCTGTTTTTT. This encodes CASSQEPAGPNTGELFF.

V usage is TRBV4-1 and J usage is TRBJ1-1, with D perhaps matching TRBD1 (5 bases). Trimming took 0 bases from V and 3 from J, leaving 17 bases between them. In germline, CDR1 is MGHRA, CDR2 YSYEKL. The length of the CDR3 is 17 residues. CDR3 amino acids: CASSQDAAGWGDTEAFF. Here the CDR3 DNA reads TGCGCCAGCAGCCAAGACGCGGCAGGGTGGGGGGACACTGAAGCTTTCTTT.

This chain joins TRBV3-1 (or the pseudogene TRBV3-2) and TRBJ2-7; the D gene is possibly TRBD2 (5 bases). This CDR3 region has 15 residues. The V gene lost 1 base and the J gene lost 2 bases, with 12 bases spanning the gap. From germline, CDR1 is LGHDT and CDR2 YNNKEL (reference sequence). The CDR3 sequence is CASSQVGAGTYEQYF. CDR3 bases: TGTGCCAGCAGCCAAGTTGGCGCGGGCACCTACGAGCAGTACTTC.

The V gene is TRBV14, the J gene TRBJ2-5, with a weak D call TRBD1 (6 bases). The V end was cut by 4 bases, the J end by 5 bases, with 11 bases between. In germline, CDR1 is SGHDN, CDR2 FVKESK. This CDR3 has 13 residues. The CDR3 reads CASSRDIWETQYF. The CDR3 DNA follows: TGTGCCAGCAGCCGGGACATTTGGGAGACCCAGTACTTC.

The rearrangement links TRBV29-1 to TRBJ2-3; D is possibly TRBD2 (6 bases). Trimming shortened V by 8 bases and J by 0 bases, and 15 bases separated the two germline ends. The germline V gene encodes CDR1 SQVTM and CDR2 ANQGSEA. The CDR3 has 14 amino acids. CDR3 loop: CSCNGGPSTDTQYF. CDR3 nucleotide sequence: TGCAGCTGTAACGGAGGGCCCAGCACAGATACGCAGTATTTT.

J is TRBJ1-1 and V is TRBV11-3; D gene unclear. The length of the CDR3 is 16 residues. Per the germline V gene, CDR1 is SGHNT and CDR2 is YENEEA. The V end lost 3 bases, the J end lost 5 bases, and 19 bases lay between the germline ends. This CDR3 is CASSLSSGPGLTEAFF. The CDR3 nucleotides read TGTGCCAGCAGCTTGAGTTCCGGTCCGGGGTTGACTGAAGCTTTCTTT.

For the CDR3, the DNA is TGTGCCAGCAGTTACTCCATCGGACAGGGTAATGAAAAACTGTTTTTT. This encodes CASSYSIGQGNEKLFF. V gene TRBV6-5 combines with J gene TRBJ1-4; 8 bases align to TRBD1. CDR1 and CDR2 (germline): MNHEY, SVGAGI. Trimming cost V 0 bases and J 4 bases; bases outside gene matches: 4. The CDR3 is 16 residues long.

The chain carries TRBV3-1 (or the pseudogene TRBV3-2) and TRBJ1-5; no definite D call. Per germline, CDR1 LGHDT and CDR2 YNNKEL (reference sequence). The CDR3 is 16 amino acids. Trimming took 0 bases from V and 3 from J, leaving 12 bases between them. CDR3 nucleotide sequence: TGTGCCAGCAGCCAAGACATCCCGGGGATCAATCAGCCCCAGCATTTT. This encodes CASSQDIPGINQPQHF.

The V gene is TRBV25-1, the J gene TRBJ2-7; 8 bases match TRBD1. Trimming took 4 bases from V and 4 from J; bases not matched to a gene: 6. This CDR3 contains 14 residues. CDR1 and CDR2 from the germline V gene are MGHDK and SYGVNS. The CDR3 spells CASSARTGRYEQYF. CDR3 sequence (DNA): TGTGCCAGCAGTGCTCGGACAGGGAGGTACGAGCAGTACTTC.

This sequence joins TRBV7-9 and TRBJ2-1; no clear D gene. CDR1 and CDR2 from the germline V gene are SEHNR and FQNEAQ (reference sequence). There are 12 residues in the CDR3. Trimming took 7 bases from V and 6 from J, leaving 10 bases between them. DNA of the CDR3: TGTGCCAGCACGTATACGAGCAATGAGCAGTTCTTC. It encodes CASTYTSNEQFF.

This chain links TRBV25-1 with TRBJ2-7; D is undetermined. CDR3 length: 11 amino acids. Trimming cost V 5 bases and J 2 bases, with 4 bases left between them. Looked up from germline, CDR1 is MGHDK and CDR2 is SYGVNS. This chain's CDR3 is CASSPAYEQYF. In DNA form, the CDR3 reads TGTGCCAGCAGTCCCGCCTACGAGCAGTACTTC.

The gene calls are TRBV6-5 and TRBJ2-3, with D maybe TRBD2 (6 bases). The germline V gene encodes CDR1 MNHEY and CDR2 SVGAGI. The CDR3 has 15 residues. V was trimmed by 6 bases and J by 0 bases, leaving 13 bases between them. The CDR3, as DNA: TGTGCCAGCAGAAACCCGGGACTCAGCACAGATACGCAGTATTTT. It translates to CASRNPGLSTDTQYF.

In nucleotides, the CDR3 is TGTGCCAGCAGCGCGGGACAGGGTAACCTCGAGCAGTACTTC. This translates into CASSAGQGNLEQYF. This chain links TRBV9 with TRBJ2-7; 9 nucleotides line up with TRBD1. Germline lookup yields CDR1 SGDLS and CDR2 YYNGEE. The V and J ends lost 3 bases and 6 bases, in that order; junction bases with no gene match: 7. This CDR3 contains 14 residues.

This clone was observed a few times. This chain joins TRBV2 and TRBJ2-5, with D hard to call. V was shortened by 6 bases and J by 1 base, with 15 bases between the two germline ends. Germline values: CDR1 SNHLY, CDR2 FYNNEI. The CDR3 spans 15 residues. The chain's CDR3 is CASRKLFSSQETQYF. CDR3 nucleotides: TGTGCCAGCAGGAAACTGTTTAGCAGCCAAGAGACCCAGTACTTC.

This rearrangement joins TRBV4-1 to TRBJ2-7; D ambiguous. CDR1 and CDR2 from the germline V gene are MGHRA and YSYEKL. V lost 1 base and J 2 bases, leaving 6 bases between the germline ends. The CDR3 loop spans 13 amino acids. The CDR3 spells CASSQGNTYEQYF. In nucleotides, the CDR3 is TGCGCCAGCAGCCAAGGCAACACCTACGAGCAGTACTTC.

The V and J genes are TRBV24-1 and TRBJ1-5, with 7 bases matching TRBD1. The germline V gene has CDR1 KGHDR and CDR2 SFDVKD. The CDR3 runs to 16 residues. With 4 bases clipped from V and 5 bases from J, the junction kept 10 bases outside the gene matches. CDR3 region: CATSESQQGTYQPQHF. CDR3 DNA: TGTGCCACCAGTGAATCCCAACAGGGGACCTATCAGCCCCAGCATTTT.

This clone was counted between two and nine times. CDR3 region: CASSLGTGDEQYF. The CDR3 DNA sequence: TGTGCCAGCAGTTTAGGGACAGGGGACGAGCAGTACTTC. The chain couples TRBV12-3 or TRBV12-4 to TRBJ2-7, with 9 bases matching TRBD1. This CDR3 spans 13 amino acids. Trimming removed 1 base from V and 5 bases from J; junction bases left unmatched: 0.

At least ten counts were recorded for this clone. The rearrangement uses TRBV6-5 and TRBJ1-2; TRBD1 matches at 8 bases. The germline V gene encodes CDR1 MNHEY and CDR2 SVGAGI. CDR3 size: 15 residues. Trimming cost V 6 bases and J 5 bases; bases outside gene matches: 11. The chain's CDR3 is CASSPWTGMGYGYTF. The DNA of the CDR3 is TGTGCCAGCAGCCCCTGGACAGGGATGGGTTATGGCTACACCTTC.

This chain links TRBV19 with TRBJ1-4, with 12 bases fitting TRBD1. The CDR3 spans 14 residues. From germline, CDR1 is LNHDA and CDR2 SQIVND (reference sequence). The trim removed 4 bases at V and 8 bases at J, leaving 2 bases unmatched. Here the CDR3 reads CASSTGQGAEKLFF. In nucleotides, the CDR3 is TGTGCCAGTAGTACGGGACAGGGGGCCGAAAAACTGTTTTTT.

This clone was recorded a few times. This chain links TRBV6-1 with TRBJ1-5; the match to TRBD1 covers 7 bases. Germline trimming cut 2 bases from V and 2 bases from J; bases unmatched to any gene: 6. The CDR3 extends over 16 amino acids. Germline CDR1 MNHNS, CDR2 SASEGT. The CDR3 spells CASSESRGRGNQPQHF. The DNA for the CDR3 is TGTGCCAGCAGTGAATCGAGGGGGCGAGGCAATCAGCCCCAGCATTTT.

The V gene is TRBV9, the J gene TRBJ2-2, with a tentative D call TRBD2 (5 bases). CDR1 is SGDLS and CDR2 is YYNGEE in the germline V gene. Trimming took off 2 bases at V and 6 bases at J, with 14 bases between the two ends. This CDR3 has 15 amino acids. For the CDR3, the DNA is TGTGCCAGCAGCGTTTTTTATGGCGGGCCCGGGGAGCTGTTTTTT. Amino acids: CASSVFYGGPGELFF.

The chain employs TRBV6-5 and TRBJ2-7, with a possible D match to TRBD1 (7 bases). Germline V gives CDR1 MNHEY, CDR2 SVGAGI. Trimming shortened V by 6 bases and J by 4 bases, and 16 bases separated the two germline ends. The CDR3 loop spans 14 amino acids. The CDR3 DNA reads TGTGCCAGCAGCCGCCAGGGGGGCGCGTACGAGCAGTACTTC. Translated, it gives CASSRQGGAYEQYF.

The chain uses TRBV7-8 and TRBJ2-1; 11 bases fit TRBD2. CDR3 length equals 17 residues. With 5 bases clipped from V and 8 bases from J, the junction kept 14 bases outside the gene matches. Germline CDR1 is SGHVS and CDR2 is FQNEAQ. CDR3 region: CASSPTTSGRDPYEQFF. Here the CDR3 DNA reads TGTGCCAGCAGCCCTACCACTAGCGGGAGAGATCCCTATGAGCAGTTCTTC.

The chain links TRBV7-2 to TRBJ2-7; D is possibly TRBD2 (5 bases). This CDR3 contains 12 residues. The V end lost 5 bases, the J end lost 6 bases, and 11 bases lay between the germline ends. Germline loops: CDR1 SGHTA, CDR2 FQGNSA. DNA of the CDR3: TGTGCCAGCAGCCAGAGACGGGGCGAGCAGTACTTC. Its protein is CASSQRRGEQYF.

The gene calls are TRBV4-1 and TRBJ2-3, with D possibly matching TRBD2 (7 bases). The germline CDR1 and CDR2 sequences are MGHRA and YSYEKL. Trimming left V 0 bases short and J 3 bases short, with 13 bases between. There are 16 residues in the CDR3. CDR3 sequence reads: CASSQDPGGPTDTQYF. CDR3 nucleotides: TGCGCCAGCAGCCAAGACCCCGGGGGGCCAACAGATACGCAGTATTTT.